This T cell receptor beta chain was retrieved from a study of T-cell reconstitution after alpha-beta-depleted transplantation in children. Study-level results: From newly produced T cells came most of the T-cell counts and diversity one year after transplant. Surviving thymic progenitors and recipient T cells were the source of high TCRbeta diversity at day 60 in some patients.

The table lists this clonotype with a few counts. As yet, its antigen is unknown. The library targeted TCRbeta and was prepared with unique molecular identifiers. TCRdb re-derived calls from the PCR reads in MiXCR, one entry per CDR3 protein. The sample gives fewer than 700,000 distinct CDR3 sequences, 13% of which show up once; roughly 2.3% is in the top ten. The material was PBMCs, mostly from graft donor cells, obtained 360 days after TCRalphabeta/CD19-depleted stem cell transplant. This sequence was found in a male patient aged 10 to 17 who had a stem cell transplant for acute myeloid leukemia, so the T cells may come from the graft donor.

CDR3 sequence reads: CASSYLGPEQFF. The CDR3, as DNA: TGTGCCAGCAGTTACCTGGGGCCTGAGCAGTTCTTC. The chain couples TRBV6-6 to TRBJ2-1; tentatively, D is TRBD1 (5 bases). The CDR3 extends over 12 amino acids. The V gene's germline CDR1 is MNHNY and CDR2 SVGAGI (reference sequence). The V end lost 2 bases, the J end lost 9 bases, and 8 bases lay between the germline ends.